A selection of T cell receptor beta chains follows, all from one sample in a study of blood T cell repertoires in COVID-19. TCRdb keeps only in-frame clones here, not all; method: immunoSEQ multiplex PCR. This table holds tens of thousands of clones, roughly four fifths found once. Specimen: peripheral blood. The receptors here all came from a middle-aged man with active or convalescent COVID-19. Each CDR3 is given with its conserved first and last residue. The order of the fields is CDR3 length, V gene, J gene, clone size, D gene, CDR3 protein, CDR3 DNA. A D gene is named only where the DNA matches it firmly. Clone size is not always given. Where it is, it says once, few, many or a class for expanded clones.

13	TRBV11-3	TRBJ2-3	.	.	CASSLLSTDTQYF	TGTGCCAGCAGCTTACTCAGCACAGATACGCAGTATTTT
17	TRBV13	TRBJ1-6	.	.	CASSLERRPTGGSPLHF	TGTGCCAGCAGCTTAGAGAGACGGCCTACCGGGGGTTCACCCCTCCACTTT
15	TRBV27	TRBJ2-1	.	TRBD2	CASRPLRGGTDEQFF	TGTGCCAGCCGCCCTCTGCGGGGGGGCACCGATGAGCAGTTCTTC
16	TRBV24-1	TRBJ2-2	.	.	CATSDSRRMVTGELFF	TGTGCCACCAGTGATTCCCGCAGGATGGTGACCGGGGAGCTGTTTTTT
13	TRBV6-4	TRBJ1-1	.	.	CASSETGNTEAFF	TGTGCCAGCAGTGAAACAGGGAACACTGAAGCTTTCTTT
16	TRBV5-1	TRBJ2-3	.	.	CASSFGQSSSTDTQYF	TGCGCCAGCAGCTTCGGACAGTCATCTAGCACAGATACGCAGTATTTT
13	TRBV6-5	TRBJ2-1	.	TRBD1	CASSPDPTGFQFF	TGTGCCAGCAGTCCCGACCCGACAGGGTTTCAGTTCTTC
15	TRBV18	TRBJ1-3	.	.	CASSPGSATGNTIYF	TGTGCCAGCTCACCGGGTAGCGCTACTGGAAACACCATATATTTT
14	TRBV19	TRBJ1-2	.	TRBD1	CASLETGGNYGYTF	TGTGCCAGCTTGGAAACAGGGGGAAACTATGGCTACACCTTC
14	TRBV10-2	TRBJ1-1	.	.	CASSLQGADTEAFF	TGCGCCAGCAGTTTACAGGGTGCGGACACTGAAGCTTTCTTT
16	TRBV5-4	TRBJ1-1	few	.	CASSLNSRLMNPEAFF	TGTGCCAGCAGCTTGAACAGCAGGCTAATGAACCCTGAAGCTTTCTTT
16	TRBV4-1	TRBJ1-4	.	.	CASSQVGSGGDEKLFF	TGCGCCAGCAGCCAAGTCGGTTCAGGAGGGGATGAAAAACTGTTTTTT
13	TRBV24-1	TRBJ2-5	once	.	CATSDGAEETQYF	TGTGCCACCAGTGATGGTGCGGAAGAGACCCAGTACTTC
18	TRBV6-2/TRBV6-3	TRBJ2-2	.	TRBD2	CASSYLRGLAGVTGELFF	TGTGCCAGCAGTTACCTTCGTGGGCTAGCGGGGGTCACCGGGGAGCTGTTTTTT
14	TRBV27	TRBJ2-5	.	.	CASSSAGPKETQYF	TGTGCCAGCAGCTCGGCGGGGCCGAAAGAGACCCAGTACTTC
15	TRBV27	TRBJ2-2	.	TRBD2	CASGKTGTRSGELFF	TGTGCCAGCGGAAAAACCGGGACTAGAAGCGGGGAGCTGTTTTTT
15	TRBV6-5	TRBJ2-2	few	TRBD1	CASSSRTGLGGELFF	TGTGCCAGCAGTTCCCGGACAGGGTTGGGCGGGGAGCTGTTTTTT
13	TRBV5-4	TRBJ1-6	few	.	CASSLAGNSPLHF	TGTGCCAGCAGCTTGGCCGGGAATTCACCCCTCCACTTT
15	TRBV3-1/TRBV3-2	TRBJ2-1	.	TRBD1	CASSRTGSSYNEQFF	TGTGCCAGCAGTAGGACAGGGAGCTCCTACAATGAGCAGTTCTTC
16	TRBV3-1/TRBV3-2	TRBJ1-6	.	TRBD1	CASSQSDRGDNSPLHF	TGTGCCAGCAGCCAGTCAGACAGGGGGGATAATTCACCCCTCCACTTT
18	TRBV18	TRBJ2-1	.	.	CASSPPVRSRTNSNEQFF	TGTGCCAGCTCACCACCAGTCCGAAGCCGGACTAACTCCAATGAGCAGTTCTTC
12	TRBV2	TRBJ1-1	.	TRBD1	CASKTGGKEAFF	TGTGCCAGCAAGACAGGGGGCAAAGAGGCTTTCTTT
14	TRBV27	TRBJ1-3	.	.	CASRRAGPGNTIYF	TGTGCCAGCAGAAGGGCGGGACCCGGAAACACCATATATTTT
12	TRBV29-1	TRBJ2-3	.	.	CSVGGGTDTQYF	TGCAGCGTTGGGGGAGGCACAGATACGCAGTATTTT
16	TRBV12-5	TRBJ2-1	.	TRBD1	CASGLAAGQGMYGQFF	TGTGCTAGTGGTTTGGCCGCGGGACAGGGGATGTATGGGCAGTTCTTC
14	TRBV7-2	TRBJ1-4	few	.	CASSTVATNEKLFF	TGTGCCAGCAGCACAGTTGCAACTAATGAAAAACTGTTTTTT
13	TRBV2	TRBJ2-1	.	.	CASSNTGINEQFF	TGTGCCAGCAGCAATACGGGGATAAATGAGCAGTTCTTC
16	TRBV4-2	TRBJ2-2	few	TRBD2	CASSQGAGPTTWELFF	TGTGCCAGCAGCCAAGGAGCGGGGCCCACGACATGGGAGCTGTTTTTT
13	TRBV12-3/TRBV12-4	TRBJ1-2	.	.	CASSLGQMYGYTF	TGTGCCAGCAGTCTGGGCCAGATGTATGGCTACACCTTC
15	TRBV6-4	TRBJ2-1	once	TRBD1	CASSGRTGVYNEQFF	TGTGCCAGCAGTGGCAGGACAGGGGTCTACAATGAGCAGTTCTTC
15	TRBV19	TRBJ1-5	.	.	CASRKRESSNQPQHF	TGTGCCAGTAGGAAAAGGGAGTCCAGCAATCAGCCCCAGCATTTT
16	TRBV28	TRBJ2-2	.	TRBD1	CASSLTVRQGVGELFF	TGTGCCAGCAGTTTAACTGTCCGACAGGGTGTCGGGGAGCTGTTTTTT
15	TRBV10-1	TRBJ2-1	.	TRBD2	CASSAGRGGRNEQFF	TGCGCCAGCAGTGCGGGGCGGGGGGGTCGCAATGAGCAGTTCTTC
14	TRBV6-6	TRBJ1-1	.	.	CASSPKGGVSEAFF	TGTGCCAGCAGTCCCAAGGGGGGGGTTAGTGAAGCTTTCTTT
14	TRBV19	TRBJ2-3	.	TRBD1	CASSIGTGGDTQYF	TGTGCCAGTAGTATAGGGACAGGGGGAGATACGCAGTATTTT
11	TRBV9	TRBJ1-2	few	.	CASSGLYGYTF	TGTGCCAGCAGCGGACTCTATGGCTACACCTTC
14	TRBV3-1/TRBV3-2	TRBJ1-1	once	.	CASSQTSANTEAFF	TGTGCCAGCAGCCAAACAAGTGCCAACACTGAAGCTTTCTTT
16	TRBV27	TRBJ1-4	.	TRBD1	CASSSPLRGSNEKLFF	TGTGCCAGCAGTTCCCCCCTCAGGGGGTCTAATGAAAAACTGTTTTTT
19	TRBV10-1	TRBJ2-1	.	.	CASSEGARSRQSSYNEQFF	TGCGCCAGCAGTGAGGGTGCTAGGTCGAGACAGAGCTCCTACAATGAGCAGTTCTTC
13	TRBV6-4	TRBJ1-2	.	.	CASKGRDNYGYTF	TGTGCCAGCAAAGGACGGGATAACTATGGCTACACCTTC
16	TRBV10-3	TRBJ2-3	.	TRBD2	CAIKSWTSGDTDTQYF	TGTGCCATCAAATCCTGGACTAGCGGCGACACAGATACGCAGTATTTT
14	TRBV12-5	TRBJ2-5	.	TRBD2	CASGVAGASGPQYF	TGTGCTAGTGGGGTAGCGGGGGCGTCGGGGCCCCAGTACTTC